Below are 27 T cell receptor beta chains sequenced from a single sample in a study of T cell repertoires in cytomegalovirus infection. MiXCR, run by TCRdb on the reads, gives a single entry per CDR3 protein. The sample carries 680,000 or so distinct CDR3 sequences, 35% to 45% recorded once. What was sequenced was PBMCs. The source is a human donor in good health (CMV status not recorded). Some clones in this sample may be carry-over from other donors' samples.

A word on this clonotype: A read error may produce the germline difference seen at one junction end. J is TRBJ1-1 and V is TRBV12-3 or TRBV12-4; no reliable D call. The CDR3 has 13 amino acids. Here the CDR3 DNA reads TGTGCCAACAGTTTGGCCGGTAACACTGAAGCTTTCTTT. Translated: CANSLAGNTEAFF.

The chain couples TRBV19 to TRBJ1-5, with a tentative D call TRBD1 (5 bases). The V gene lost 9 bases and the J gene lost 2 bases, with 8 bases spanning the gap. This CDR3 is built from 12 residues. From germline, CDR1 is LNHDA and CDR2 SQIVND (reference sequence). Here the CDR3 DNA reads TGTGCCAGCCGGGGCCGCAATCAGCCCCAGCATTTT. It specifies CASRGRNQPQHF.

This clonotype was detected only a few times. The J gene is TRBJ2-3, the V gene TRBV11-2; no clear D gene. The CDR3 has 15 amino acids. Germline values: CDR1 SGHAT, CDR2 FQNNGV. V lost 0 bases and J lost 2, with 9 bases in between. The CDR3 bases are TGTGCCAGCAGCTTAGAGTTGGGCTTCACAGATACGCAGTATTTT. It specifies CASSLELGFTDTQYF.

This chain links TRBV28 with TRBJ2-5; D not certain. V dropped 5 bases and J dropped 9 bases, with 13 bases sitting between them. From germline, CDR1 is MDHEN and CDR2 SYDVKM. The CDR3 has 12 amino acids. The CDR3: CASSPPIRAQYF. For the CDR3, the DNA is TGTGCCAGCAGTCCCCCGATTAGGGCCCAGTACTTC.

J is TRBJ2-3 and V is TRBV5-4; TRBD2 matches at 9 bases. The germline gives CDR1 SGHNT, CDR2 YYREEE (reference sequence). The CDR3 spans 16 residues. V shed 4 bases and J 2 bases; nucleotides not matched to a gene: 8. The CDR3 reads CASSRGLATYTDTQYF. The CDR3 coding sequence is TGTGCCAGCAGCCGAGGACTAGCGACCTACACAGATACGCAGTATTTT.

This clonotype was found a few times. V usage is TRBV6-6 and J usage is TRBJ2-3; D ambiguous. Germline lookup yields CDR1 MNHNY and CDR2 SVGAGI (reference sequence). The germline V and J ends were trimmed by 10 bases and 4 bases, with 9 bases remaining between them. The CDR3 runs 11 residues. The CDR3 sequence is CATPDPDTQYF. In DNA form, the CDR3 reads TGTGCCACCCCTGACCCAGATACGCAGTATTTT.

This clonotype was counted a few times. This rearrangement joins TRBV7-9 to TRBJ2-7, with TRBD1 identical over 10 bases. The V gene end was trimmed by 5 bases and the J gene end by 3 bases; junction bases not matched to a gene: 10. Per the germline V gene, CDR1 is SEHNR and CDR2 is FQNEAQ (reference sequence). The CDR3 covers 16 residues. CDR3 sequence (DNA): TGTGCCAGCAGCGAATCAGACAGGGGGCCAAGCTACGAGCAGTACTTC. This encodes CASSESDRGPSYEQYF.

This clonotype came up a few times. V is TRBV28 and J is TRBJ1-3; D possibly corresponds to TRBD1 (5 bases). Germline V CDR1 and CDR2: MDHEN, SYDVKM. Trimming took off 7 bases at V and 0 bases at J, with 16 bases between the two ends. The CDR3 is 16 amino acids. Here the CDR3 DNA reads TGTGCCAGCAACCCCACAGAGGGGACCTCTGGAAACACCATATATTTT. Protein: CASNPTEGTSGNTIYF.

This clonotype showed up just once. The rearrangement links TRBV5-4 to TRBJ1-6, with D possibly being TRBD1 (6 bases). Germline CDR1 reads SGHNT; CDR2 reads YYREEE (reference sequence). Trimming shortened V by 5 bases and J by 9 bases, and 15 bases separated the two germline ends. CDR3 size: 14 residues. In nucleotides, the CDR3 is TGTGCCAGCAGATTCGAGGGGGTGGTTTCACCCCTCCACTTT. As protein: CASRFEGVVSPLHF.

The chain carries TRBV4-1 and TRBJ1-5, with D perhaps matching TRBD1 (5 bases). This CDR3 is built from 15 residues. The V gene lost 0 bases and the J gene lost 0 bases, with 6 bases spanning the gap. CDR1 is MGHRA, CDR2 YSYEKL, per germline. The CDR3 is CASSQDGGSNQPQHF. The CDR3 region has the DNA TGCGCCAGCAGCCAAGATGGGGGTAGCAATCAGCCCCAGCATTTT.

V is TRBV7-9 and J is TRBJ1-6; no reliable D call. V was clipped by 5 bases and J by 6 bases, with 14 bases between them. The germline V gene has CDR1 SEHNR and CDR2 FQNEAQ (reference sequence). This CDR3 region has 15 residues. CDR3 amino acids: CASSGPEGVNSPLHF. In nucleotides, the CDR3 is TGTGCCAGCAGCGGCCCGGAGGGTGTTAATTCACCCCTCCACTTT.

This clonotype was recorded only once. Given the absence of the conserved phenylalanine or tryptophan at the CDR3 end, a read error is likely. The chain employs TRBV7-2 and TRBJ2-3, with TRBD2 as a possible D gene (6 bases). Trimming cost V 2 bases and J 1 base, with 10 bases left between them. The CDR3 runs 15 residues. The germline V gene has CDR1 SGHTA and CDR2 FQGNSA. This CDR3 reads CASSLRSGRTDTQYC. For the CDR3, the DNA is TGTGCCAGCAGCTTACGTAGCGGTCGCACAGATACGCAGTATTGT.

A few counts support this clonotype. J is TRBJ2-5 and V is TRBV27; maybe TRBD1 (6 bases). The CDR3 has 16 residues. The germline gives CDR1 MNHEY, CDR2 SMNVEV (reference sequence). The ends were cut back, 5 bases at V and 1 base at J, with 17 bases in the middle. CDR3 DNA: TGTGCCAGCAGTCCTACAGGGAGAAAGGGCCAAGAGACCCAGTACTTC. This gives the protein CASSPTGRKGQETQYF.

This clonotype came up a few times. The V call is TRBV5-1, the J call TRBJ1-2; the match to TRBD1 covers 7 bases. Trimming at V came to 0 bases and at J to 3 bases, leaving 14 bases not matched to a gene. The CDR3 consists of 18 residues. Germline V gene lookup returns CDR1 SGHRS and CDR2 YFSETQ. CDR3 in amino acids: CASSLVGTVAIGDYGYTF. In DNA form, the CDR3 reads TGCGCCAGCAGCTTGGTTGGGACAGTAGCGATCGGGGACTATGGCTACACCTTC.

This clonotype was recorded at least ten times. The chain links TRBV18 to TRBJ2-3; D remains unclear. The CDR3 length is 15 residues. V was pared by 1 base and J by 2 bases, with 10 bases between. Germline lookup yields CDR1 KGHSH and CDR2 LQKENI. CDR3 loop: CASSPRSVTTDTQYF. CDR3 sequence (DNA): TGTGCCAGCTCACCACGGTCGGTGACCACAGATACGCAGTATTTT.

The genes are TRBV7-6 and TRBJ2-7, with TRBD1 matching over 11 bases. CDR1 is SGHVS, CDR2 FNYEAQ, per germline. Trimming at V came to 4 bases and at J to 3 bases, leaving 5 bases not matched to a gene. The CDR3 is made up of 15 amino acids. This chain's CDR3 is CASSSGTGGGYEQYF. The CDR3 DNA sequence: TGTGCCAGCAGCTCCGGGACAGGGGGAGGCTACGAGCAGTACTTC.

The V call is TRBV7-8, the J call TRBJ2-3, with D unclear. Germline assignment: CDR1 SGHVS and CDR2 FQNEAQ. V shed 4 bases and J shed 4 bases, with 9 bases lying between them. The CDR3 covers 13 residues. In DNA form, the CDR3 reads TGTGCCAGCAGCTCCGACACATCAGATACGCAGTATTTT. This translates into CASSSDTSDTQYF. Full variable domain (missing parts from reference TRBV7-8 and TRBJ2-3): GAGVSQSPRYKVAKRGQDVALRCDPISGHVSLFWYQQALGQGPEFLTYFQNEAQLDKSGLPSDRFFAERPEGSVSTLKIQRTQQEDSAVYLCASSSDTSDTQYFGPGTRLTVL.

This clonotype turned up a few times. The rearrangement uses TRBV19 and TRBJ2-5; TRBD2 might be the D (5 bases). The V end lost 9 bases, the J end lost 0 bases, and 11 bases lay between the germline ends. Per the germline V gene, CDR1 is LNHDA and CDR2 is SQIVND (reference sequence). This CDR3 is 13 amino acids long. The CDR3, as DNA: TGTGCCAGGATTACGGAGGACCAAGAGACCCAGTACTTC. Its protein is CARITEDQETQYF.

The chain joins TRBV28 to TRBJ1-1; TRBD1 aligns across 9 bases. CDR3 length: 15 residues. Germline V gene sequence: CDR1 MDHEN, CDR2 SYDVKM. Trimming at V came to 6 bases and at J to 2 bases, leaving 7 bases not matched to a gene. CDR3 amino acids: CASSRGTGLNTEAFF. The CDR3, as DNA: TGTGCCAGCAGCCGCGGGACAGGGCTAAACACTGAAGCTTTCTTT.

The table lists this clonotype with a few counts. This rearrangement joins TRBV12-3 or TRBV12-4 to TRBJ1-5; TRBD1 aligns across 9 bases. This CDR3 has 14 amino acids. After removal of 5 bases from V and 9 bases from J, the junction contained 8 bases not matched to a gene. Here the CDR3 reads CASSPTGGGGPQHF. The CDR3 DNA is TGTGCCAGCAGTCCTACAGGGGGCGGAGGGCCCCAGCATTTT.

The chain uses TRBV4-1 and TRBJ2-7; D is undetermined. This CDR3 is built from 14 residues. CDR1 MGHRA and CDR2 YSYEKL come from the germline V gene. V gave up 0 bases and J gave up 2 bases, with 8 bases separating them. CDR3 residues: CASSQEELAYEQYF. CDR3 coding DNA: TGCGCCAGCAGCCAAGAGGAACTGGCCTACGAGCAGTACTTC.

This clonotype was found a few times. This chain connects TRBV28 to TRBJ2-1; 15 nucleotides line up with TRBD2. The germline CDR1 and CDR2 sequences are MDHEN and SYDVKM. V lost 3 bases to trimming and J lost 9 bases; unmatched junction nucleotides: 6. This CDR3 has 16 residues. The CDR3 reads CASSLGTSGGRGEQFF. The CDR3, as DNA: TGTGCCAGCAGTTTGGGGACTAGCGGGGGGAGGGGTGAGCAGTTCTTC.

The J gene is TRBJ1-1, the V gene TRBV2, with D unclear. The CDR3 length is 10 residues. Trimming pared 6 bases from V and 11 bases from J, leaving 10 bases between. Germline-derived CDR1 and CDR2 are SNHLY and FYNNEI. In DNA, the CDR3 is TGTGCCAGCAGAGGGAGTCGGGCTTTCTTT. Translated, it gives CASRGSRAFF.

This chain connects TRBV28 to TRBJ2-3; D may correspond to TRBD1 or TRBD2 (6 bases each). V was clipped by 0 bases and J by 3 bases, with 13 bases between them. The length of the CDR3 is 16 residues. Per the germline V gene, CDR1 is MDHEN and CDR2 is SYDVKM. As DNA, the CDR3 is TGTGCCAGCAGTTTATGGGGGGGCGGGAAGACAGATACGCAGTATTTT. Encoded protein: CASSLWGGGKTDTQYF. Complete variable domain (other parts from reference TRBV28 and TRBJ2-3): DVKVTQSSRYLVKRTGEKVFLECVQDMDHENMFWYRQDPGLGLRLIYFSYDVKMKEKGDIPEGYSVSREKKERFSLILESASTNQTSMYLCASSLWGGGKTDTQYFGPGTRLTVL.

The CDR3 here is CASSQEYRVNEKLFF. The CDR3 DNA is TGCGCCAGCAGCCAAGAGTACAGGGTAAATGAAAAACTGTTTTTT. The chain carries TRBV4-1 and TRBJ1-4; weak D call: TRBD1 (6 bases). The length of the CDR3 is 15 residues. Germline V lookup: CDR1 MGHRA, CDR2 YSYEKL. Trimming shortened V by 0 bases and J by 5 bases, and 10 bases separated the two germline ends.

The gene calls are TRBV10-3 and TRBJ2-3; no definite D call. The germline V and J ends were trimmed by 0 bases and 5 bases, with 6 bases remaining between them. Germline CDR1 is ENHRY and CDR2 is SYGVKD. This CDR3 has 13 amino acids. The CDR3: CAISESIGDTQYF. The CDR3 bases are TGTGCCATCAGTGAGTCGATTGGAGATACGCAGTATTTT.

This clonotype was detected a few times. This sequence joins TRBV7-9 and TRBJ1-5; tentative D call: TRBD1 (6 bases). CDR1 is SEHNR, CDR2 FQNEAQ, per germline (reference sequence). V was trimmed by 5 bases and J by 6 bases, leaving 14 bases between them. This CDR3 has 14 amino acids. For the CDR3, the DNA is TGTGCCAGCAGCAGGGGGGCGCTTGGTCAGCCCCAGCATTTT. Residues: CASSRGALGQPQHF.